This TCR beta chain was recovered during a study of a mutant IDH1 vaccine in newly diagnosed glioma. Overall study context: Sex among treated patients split around 60% male, around 40% female; mean age was approximately 40 years. Earlier treatment was radiotherapy, temozolomide, or both, with most getting both. Study-wide points: Most patients, around 94%, showed vaccine-induced immune responses.

Indicated time point: baseline, week 1 (first vaccination visit). Treatment noted: pre-vaccination baseline after standard-of-care therapy. About this clone: What it binds is unknown.

This CDR3 has 16 residues. The ends lost 2 bases at V and 10 bases at J; junction bases unmatched: 11. Germline V CDR1 and CDR2: SGHAT, FQNNGV. Assay used: immunoSEQ multiplex PCR; TCRdb lists only in-frame clones, some missing. The repertoire has about 66,000 clones, approximately 86% of them found once; the top ten carry around 3%. The rearrangement uses TRBV11-2 and TRBJ2-1; 10 bases fit TRBD2. The clonotype was recovered from a man under 40 with glioma. This material consisted of PBMCs, taken from a glioma patient treated with radiotherapy, temozolomide or both. The CDR3 coding sequence is TGTGCCAGCAGCTTAAGTAGCGGGGGGACCCTTTGGGAGCAGTTCTTC. It codes for CASSLSSGGTLWEQFF. Complete variable domain (other parts from reference TRBV11-2 and TRBJ2-1): EAGVAQSPRYKIIEKRQSVAFWCNPISGHATLYWYQQILGQGPKLLIQFQNNGVVDDSQLPKDRFSAERLKGVDSTLKIQPAKLEDSAVYLCASSLSSGGTLWEQFFGPGTRLTVL.